This T cell receptor beta chain is drawn from a study of T cells in Graves' hyperthyroidism and ophthalmopathy. In the study overall: Peripheral blood samples were taken at initial diagnosis, prior to any treatment.

The investigators amplified TCR beta CDR3 regions from RNA transcripts. In the first-round RT-PCR of the TCR CDR3, the HTBI primer set was used. Via MiXCR, TCRdb re-called the multiplex PCR reads, giving one row per CDR3 protein. This table has 300,000 or so distinct CDR3 sequences, 21% appearing once. There are a few counts of this clonotype. Just one base apart from a much larger clone, this may be a read error. The CDR3 length is 14 residues. The V gene's germline CDR1 is MNHNS and CDR2 SASEGT. J gave up 3 bases and V 6 bases, and 7 bases lay outside the gene matches. The sample comprised blood. The receptor was derived from a woman between 45 and 65 years old with Graves' hyperthyroidism. The chain joins TRBV6-1 to TRBJ1-2; 7 nucleotides align to TRBD1. CDR3 protein: CASSRGGTDYGYTF. CDR3 sequence (DNA): TGTGCCAGCAGCAGGGGGGGCACCGACTATGGCTACACCTTC.